This T cell receptor (beta chain) stems from a study of blood T cell repertoires in COVID-19. Profiled with immunoSEQ multiplex PCR; TCRdb holds only in-frame clones, not every one. Of about 380,000 clones in the sample, approximately 87% were seen once. The CDR3 has 14 amino acids. V was pared by 1 base and J by 3 bases, with 11 bases between. Germline V gives CDR1 GTSNPN, CDR2 SVGIG (reference sequence). The source of this sequence is a man aged 25-45 years who had recovered from COVID-19. V usage is TRBV30 and J usage is TRBJ2-3; tentatively, D is TRBD2 (6 bases). The sequenced sample consisted of PBMCs or T cells enriched from blood (not recorded which). In nucleotides, the CDR3 is TGTGCCTGGAGTGATATGGGGGGAACAGATACGCAGTATTTT. This codes for CAWSDMGGTDTQYF.